One sample yielded the 3 T cell receptor beta chains listed below, sequenced in a study of blood T cell repertoires in COVID-19. Here immunoSEQ multiplex PCR was the method, and the copy in TCRdb shows in-frame clones only, minus some. The sample gives around 26,000 clones, roughly 84% of which show up once; 30% to 35% is in the top ten. Material: peripheral blood. Receptors originate from a human donor in a cohort sampled during active COVID-19.

The V call is TRBV14, the J call TRBJ2-2; D perhaps matches TRBD1 (6 bases). The CDR3 has 16 amino acids. The V end was cut by 3 bases, the J end by 2 bases, with 13 bases between. CDR1 SGHDN and CDR2 FVKESK come from the germline V gene. CDR3 nucleotide sequence: TGTGCCAGCAGCCACCACCGGGACAAAAACACCGGGGAGCTGTTTTTT. This sequence encodes CASSHHRDKNTGELFF.

This chain links TRBV7-2 with TRBJ2-7, with a possible D match to TRBD2 (5 bases). Germline-derived CDR1 and CDR2 are SGHTA and FQGNSA. V lost 3 bases and J 9 bases, leaving 12 bases between the germline ends. The CDR3 sequence is 12 residues long. Written as DNA, the CDR3 is TGTGCCAGCAGCTTGCCCGGGGTGGCGCAGTACTTC. Its protein product is CASSLPGVAQYF.

The genes are TRBV5-4 and TRBJ2-5, with 9 bases identical to TRBD2. Germline CDR1 SGHNT, CDR2 YYREEE (reference sequence). This CDR3 is built from 13 residues. Losses at the gene ends were 4 bases for V and 9 bases for J; bases not matched to a gene: 7. The DNA of the CDR3 is TGTGCCAGCAGCATGGGACTAGCTGTCGCCCAGTACTTC. Translated: CASSMGLAVAQYF.